One sample yielded the 10 T cell receptor beta chains listed below, sequenced in a study of blood T cell repertoires in COVID-19. Profiling relied on immunoSEQ multiplex PCR, and the TCRdb table lists in-frame clones only, not all of them. The sample records more than 250,000 clones, approximately 88% being singletons. Sequenced sample: peripheral blood. These receptors came from a woman aged 25 to 39 with COVID-19, enrolled during active disease.

The V call is TRBV7-9, the J call TRBJ1-1; no clear D gene. V lost 1 base to trimming and J lost 1 base, with 7 bases between them. This CDR3 spans 14 amino acids. The germline CDR1 and CDR2 sequences are SEHNR and FQNEAQ (reference sequence). The CDR3 DNA is TGTGCCAGCAGCTTAGAGAGGGAGAACACTGAAGCTTTCTTT. Translated, it gives CASSLERENTEAFF.

This chain joins TRBV12-3 or TRBV12-4 and TRBJ1-1, with D hard to call. Trimming removed 8 bases at V and 11 bases at J, with 15 bases between. CDR3 length: 11 amino acids. The CDR3 DNA reads as TGTGCCAGCTCCGCGGGCTTCTGGGCTTTCTTT. Translation gives CASSAGFWAFF.

The chain uses TRBV5-1 and TRBJ2-5, with 11 bases aligning to TRBD2. The CDR3 loop spans 16 amino acids. V dropped 3 bases and J dropped 4; count of bases not matched to a gene: 8. Germline CDR1 is SGHRS and CDR2 is YFSETQ. The CDR3 protein is CASSSVAGGIPETQYF. The CDR3 region has the DNA TGCGCCAGCAGCTCCGTAGCGGGGGGGATTCCAGAGACCCAGTACTTC.

This chain links TRBV30 with TRBJ1-5; the D is unclear. Germline CDR1 reads GTSNPN; CDR2 reads SVGIG (reference sequence). Trimming shortened V by 0 bases and J by 6 bases, and 9 bases separated the two germline ends. CDR3 length equals 13 residues. The CDR3 DNA sequence: TGTGCCTGGAGTGTAGAGTCCCCTCAGCCCCAGCATTTT. Translation gives CAWSVESPQPQHF.

The chain joins TRBV6-2 or TRBV6-3 to TRBJ1-2; D ambiguous. The CDR3 spans 15 residues. The germline V gene has CDR1 MNHEY and CDR2 SVGEGT. V was pared by 4 bases and J by 4 bases, with 16 bases between. CDR3 in DNA: TGTGCCAGCAGTTCAGGCCCACTTCCACGCTATGGCTACACCTTC. This codes for CASSSGPLPRYGYTF.

The CDR3 region has the DNA TGTGCCAGCAGCGCAGCGGTCACAGATACGCAGTATTTT. Translation: CASSAAVTDTQYF. This chain joins TRBV9 and TRBJ2-3; possible D gene TRBD2, 5 bases. V shed 3 bases and J shed 2 bases, with 7 bases lying between them. CDR1 and CDR2 from the germline V gene are SGDLS and YYNGEE. CDR3 size: 13 residues.

This sequence joins TRBV29-1 and TRBJ2-1, with 10 bases that match TRBD2. From germline, CDR1 is SQVTM and CDR2 ANQGSEA. The CDR3 runs to 16 residues. The V and J ends lost 3 bases and 2 bases, in that order; junction bases with no gene match: 7. CDR3 protein: CSVDLPLAGAYNEQFF. CDR3 nucleotide sequence: TGCAGCGTTGACCTCCCGCTAGCGGGAGCCTACAATGAGCAGTTCTTC.

The chain recombines TRBV7-2 with TRBJ2-3; the D is unclear. There are 12 residues in the CDR3. V lost 1 base to trimming and J lost 5 bases, with 4 bases between them. Germline CDR1 SGHTA, CDR2 FQGNSA. The CDR3 nucleotides read TGTGCCAGCAGCTTAGACGGAGATACGCAGTATTTT. Translating it yields CASSLDGDTQYF.

The V and J genes are TRBV7-2 and TRBJ2-7; 8 bases match TRBD1. Trimming took 3 bases from V and 3 from J; bases not matched to a gene: 4. This CDR3 comprises 14 residues. Looked up from germline, CDR1 is SGHTA and CDR2 is FQGNSA. The CDR3 region has the DNA TGTGCCAGCAGCTTTGGGACAGGCTTCTACGAGCAGTACTTC. This gives the protein CASSFGTGFYEQYF.

The chain joins TRBV5-1 to TRBJ2-7; 10 positions agree with TRBD2. The germline V gene encodes CDR1 SGHRS and CDR2 YFSETQ. The CDR3 is 18 amino acids. Unmatched junction bases numbered 9, after V lost 0 bases and J lost 0 bases. This CDR3 is CASSLGGLAGESSYEQYF. CDR3 in DNA: TGCGCCAGCAGCTTGGGAGGGCTAGCGGGGGAGAGCTCCTACGAGCAGTACTTC.